The 10 T cell receptor beta chains listed next were all sequenced from one sample in a study of blood T cell repertoires in COVID-19 (dated by TCRdb to the early 2020s). Receptor libraries were prepared by the immunoSEQ multiplex PCR assay. TCRdb mirrors the immuneACCESS table, restricted to in-frame sequences. Some clones are absent from its copies; in checked studies, under half trace to an unresolved V gene, and the reason for the others is unknown. This sample is represented by about 370,000 clones; roughly nine tenths of them were singletons. The biggest ten clones account for roughly 1% of the sample. Sequencing was performed on PBMCs or T cells enriched from blood (not recorded which). The receptor source for this set is a man between 18 and 35 years old who had recovered from COVID-19.

The V gene is TRBV5-8, the J gene TRBJ2-3; 10 bases align to TRBD1. Germline values: CDR1 SGHTS, CDR2 YDEGEE. V dropped 0 bases and J dropped 4; count of bases not matched to a gene: 5. The CDR3 consists of 16 residues. The CDR3, as DNA: TGTGCCAGCAGCTTGGATCGGGGACAGGGGTCAGATACGCAGTATTTT. The encoded protein is CASSLDRGQGSDTQYF. The entire variable domain, with the rest obtained from reference TRBV5-8 and TRBJ2-3, is as follows: EAGVTQSPTHLIKTRGQQATLRCSPISGHTSVYWYQQALGLGLQFLLWYDEGEERNRGNFPPRFSGRQFPNYSSELNVNALELEDSALYLCASSLDRGQGSDTQYFGPGTRLTVL.

The chain combines TRBV6-4 with TRBJ2-1, with 8 bases that match TRBD1. With 0 bases clipped from V and 6 bases from J, the junction kept 4 bases outside the gene matches. Germline values: CDR1 MRHNA, CDR2 SNTAGT. This CDR3 spans 15 amino acids. CDR3 residues: CASSDSLTGGNEQFF. DNA for the CDR3: TGTGCCAGCAGTGACTCTTTAACAGGGGGCAATGAGCAGTTCTTC.

The chain recombines TRBV4-3 with TRBJ2-7, with TRBD1 matching over 11 bases. The CDR3 loop spans 16 amino acids. CDR1 and CDR2 from the germline V gene are LGHNA and YSLEER. V was pared by 0 bases and J by 2 bases, with 3 bases of the junction left unmatched. The CDR3 here is CASSQDRDRGTYEQYF. The CDR3 DNA reads as TGCGCCAGCAGCCAAGATAGGGACAGGGGGACCTACGAGCAGTACTTC.

The chain uses TRBV5-8 and TRBJ1-6, with TRBD1 as a possible D gene (5 bases). The CDR3 has 18 residues. V was cut by 3 bases and J by 0 bases, with 16 bases left in between. Germline-derived CDR1 and CDR2 are SGHTS and YDEGEE. Written as DNA, the CDR3 is TGTGCCAGCAGCTCTCGGGGGAGTGCAAGCTCCTATAATTCACCCCTCCACTTT. Its protein is CASSSRGSASSYNSPLHF.

This clone was seen a few times. This chain connects TRBV7-9 to TRBJ1-5, with 7 bases that match TRBD1. The CDR3 loop spans 14 amino acids. The V gene end was trimmed by 5 bases and the J gene end by 3 bases; junction bases not matched to a gene: 4. Germline CDR1 is SEHNR and CDR2 is FQNEAQ (reference sequence). The CDR3 sequence: CASSKDRVNQPQHF. In DNA form, the CDR3 reads TGTGCCAGCAGCAAAGACAGGGTCAATCAGCCCCAGCATTTT.

This chain connects TRBV28 to TRBJ2-1; D unclear. Trimming pared 6 bases from V and 1 base from J, leaving 7 bases between. In germline, CDR1 is MDHEN, CDR2 SYDVKM. The CDR3 covers 13 residues. DNA for the CDR3: TGTGCCAGCAGGACTGGATCCTACAATGAGCAGTTCTTC. This translates into CASRTGSYNEQFF.

The chain couples TRBV30 to TRBJ1-1; D ambiguous. The germline gives CDR1 GTSNPN, CDR2 SVGIG (reference sequence). The V gene lost 7 bases and the J gene lost 3 bases, with 12 bases spanning the gap. The CDR3 length is 12 residues. The DNA of the CDR3 is TGTGCCTTGACCGCGGTTGACACTGAAGCTTTCTTT. Amino acids: CALTAVDTEAFF. The entire variable domain, with the rest obtained from reference TRBV30 and TRBJ1-1, is as follows: SQTIHQWPATLVQPVGSPLSLECTVEGTSNPNLYWYRQAAGRGLQLLFYSVGIGQISSEVPQNLSASRPQDRQFILSSKKLLLSDSGFYLCALTAVDTEAFFGQGTRLTVV.

The chain has TRBV19 and TRBJ2-7; 8 bases align to TRBD1. The CDR3 covers 15 residues. Looked up from germline, CDR1 is LNHDA and CDR2 is SQIVND (reference sequence). V trimming: 9 bases; J trimming: 1 base; junction bases outside the gene matches: 11. The CDR3 loop reads CASRTQGAGSYEQYF. CDR3 in DNA: TGTGCCAGCAGGACCCAGGGGGCTGGTTCCTACGAGCAGTACTTC.

DNA of the CDR3: TGTGCCAGCAGTTTGCAGCGGGGGGGCACAGATACGCAGTATTTT. This encodes CASSLQRGGTDTQYF. The V call is TRBV27, the J call TRBJ2-3; 9 nucleotides line up with TRBD2. CDR3 length: 15 residues. CDR1 is MNHEY, CDR2 SMNVEV, per germline (reference sequence). The J segment lost 1 base and the V segment lost 3 bases, leaving 2 bases of the junction unmatched.

The chain recombines TRBV3-1 (or the pseudogene TRBV3-2) with TRBJ2-5, with 8 bases identical to TRBD1. The CDR3 is 15 amino acids. V was pared by 5 bases and J by 5 bases, with 10 bases of the junction left unmatched. Germline V CDR1 and CDR2: LGHDT, YNNKEL (reference sequence). In DNA, the CDR3 is TGTGCCAGCAGCAGTTCGGCAGGGGGCCGGGAGACCCAGTACTTC. Translation gives CASSSSAGGRETQYF.